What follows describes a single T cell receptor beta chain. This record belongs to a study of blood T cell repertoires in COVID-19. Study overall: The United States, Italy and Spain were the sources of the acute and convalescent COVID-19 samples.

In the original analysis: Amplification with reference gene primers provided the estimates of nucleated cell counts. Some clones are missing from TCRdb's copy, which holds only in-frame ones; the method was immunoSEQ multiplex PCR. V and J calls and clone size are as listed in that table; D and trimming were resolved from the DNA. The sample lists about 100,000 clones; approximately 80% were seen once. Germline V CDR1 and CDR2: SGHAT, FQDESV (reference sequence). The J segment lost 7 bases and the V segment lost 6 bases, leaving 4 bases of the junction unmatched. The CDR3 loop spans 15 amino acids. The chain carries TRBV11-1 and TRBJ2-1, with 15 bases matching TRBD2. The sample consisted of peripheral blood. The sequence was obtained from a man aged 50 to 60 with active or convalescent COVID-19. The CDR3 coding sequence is TGTGCCAGCAGGGGACTAGCGGGAGGAGCTAATGAGCAGTTCTTC. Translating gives CASRGLAGGANEQFF.